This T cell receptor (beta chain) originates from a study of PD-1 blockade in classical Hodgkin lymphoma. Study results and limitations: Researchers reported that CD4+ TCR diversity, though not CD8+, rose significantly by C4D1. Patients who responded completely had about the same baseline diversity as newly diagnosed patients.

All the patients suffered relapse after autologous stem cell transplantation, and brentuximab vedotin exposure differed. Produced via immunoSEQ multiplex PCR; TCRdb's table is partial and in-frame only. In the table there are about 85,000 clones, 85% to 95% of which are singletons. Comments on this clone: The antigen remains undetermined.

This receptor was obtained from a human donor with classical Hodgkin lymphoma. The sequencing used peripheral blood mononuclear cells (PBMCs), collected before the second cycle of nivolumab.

CDR3 amino acids: CASSPVGPLRGQYF. The CDR3 DNA is TGTGCCAGCAGCCCTGTAGGCCCTCTTAGGGGGCAGTACTTC. The chain has TRBV7-2 and TRBJ2-7, with a possible D match to TRBD1 (5 bases). The CDR3 has 14 residues. Between the trimmed V and J ends, which lost 5 bases and 9 bases, there was a span of 20 bases. In germline, CDR1 is SGHTA, CDR2 FQGNSA.